Presented here are 6 T cell receptor beta chains from one specimen sequenced in a study of regulatory T cells in long-lasting Graves disease. iRepertoire HTBI primers and Arm-PCR of CDR3 regions built TCR beta libraries. MiXCR, run by TCRdb on the multiplex PCR reads, gives a single entry per CDR3 protein. The profile shows approximately 560,000 distinct CDR3 sequences, around 16% of them singletons. Sample time point: newly diagnosed GD, antithyroid drugs for less than 3 months. Following extraction of RNA from PBMCs, that RNA was used to make the TCR library. In addition, the sample was reused for a study of T cells in Graves' hyperthyroidism and ophthalmopathy.

The sample consisted of peripheral blood mononuclear cells (PBMCs), taken at new diagnosis, from a patient treated with antithyroid drugs. The receptors stem from a young man with Graves disease.

This chain joins TRBV20-1 and TRBJ2-7; maybe TRBD2 (6 bases). The CDR3 length is 15 residues. Germline V gene data show CDR1 as DFQATT and CDR2 as SNEGSKA (reference sequence). Trimming shortened V by 3 bases and J by 3 bases, and 18 bases separated the two germline ends. The CDR3 region has the DNA TGCAGTGCTAGTCGTGCGGGGAGCCGGGGCTACGAGCAGTACTTC. Protein: CSASRAGSRGYEQYF.

This clonotype was recorded many times. The gene calls are TRBV27 and TRBJ2-2; the match to TRBD2 covers 8 bases. CDR1 is MNHEY and CDR2 is SMNVEV in the germline V gene (reference sequence). V was pared by 7 bases and J by 5 bases, with 6 bases of the junction left unmatched. CDR3 length: 14 residues. CDR3 region: CASTVTGGTGELFF. The CDR3 nucleotides are TGTGCCAGCACGGTGACGGGGGGGACCGGGGAGCTGTTTTTT.

V is TRBV4-1 and J is TRBJ2-1; 7 bases fit TRBD2. Germline V gene sequence: CDR1 MGHRA, CDR2 YSYEKL. The CDR3 length is 15 residues. Trimming took 0 bases from V and 3 from J; bases not matched to a gene: 2. CDR3: CASSQDPSGYNEQFF. In DNA, the CDR3 is TGCGCCAGCAGCCAAGATCCTAGCGGCTACAATGAGCAGTTCTTC.

The rearrangement links TRBV15 to TRBJ2-3, with unresolved D. The CDR3 contains 14 residues. In germline, CDR1 is LNHNV, CDR2 YYDKDF (reference sequence). Trimming left V 1 base short and J 4 bases short, with 9 bases between. CDR3 amino acids: CATSRVDGADTQYF. The CDR3 nucleotides are TGTGCCACCAGCAGAGTCGACGGTGCAGATACGCAGTATTTT.

This clonotype was counted ten times or more. This chain connects TRBV6-1 to TRBJ1-1; a weak D match, TRBD1 (6 bases). Germline V CDR1 and CDR2: MNHNS, SASEGT. Trimming left V 5 bases short and J 0 bases short, with 19 bases between. This CDR3 contains 17 residues. CDR3 loop: CASSLTGSRGLNTEAFF. The CDR3 DNA sequence: TGTGCCAGCAGTCTGACAGGCTCGCGGGGGTTGAACACTGAAGCTTTCTTT.

Ten or more counts support this clonotype. The chain recombines TRBV7-6 with TRBJ1-1; D is perhaps TRBD1 (5 bases). This CDR3 spans 15 amino acids. In germline, CDR1 is SGHVS, CDR2 FNYEAQ. V was clipped by 5 bases and J by 1 base, with 14 bases between them. In DNA, the CDR3 is TGTGCCAGCAGCGACGCCGGGGGACGGAACACTGAAGCTTTCTTT. As protein: CASSDAGGRNTEAFF.